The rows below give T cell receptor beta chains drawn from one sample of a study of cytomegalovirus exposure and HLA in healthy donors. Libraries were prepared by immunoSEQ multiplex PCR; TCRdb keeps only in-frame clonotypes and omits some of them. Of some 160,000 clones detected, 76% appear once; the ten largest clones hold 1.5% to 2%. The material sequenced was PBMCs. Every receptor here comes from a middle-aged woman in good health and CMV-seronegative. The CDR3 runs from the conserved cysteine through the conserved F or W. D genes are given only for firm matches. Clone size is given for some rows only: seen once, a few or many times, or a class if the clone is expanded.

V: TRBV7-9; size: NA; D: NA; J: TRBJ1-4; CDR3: CSSSLVVRPAGEKLFF; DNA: TGTTCCAGCAGCTTAGTGGTGAGGCCAGCTGGTGAAAAACTGTTTTTT
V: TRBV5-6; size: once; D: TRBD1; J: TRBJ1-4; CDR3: CASSLHQGAGEKLFF; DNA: TGTGCCAGCAGCTTACACCAGGGGGCGGGTGAAAAACTGTTTTTT
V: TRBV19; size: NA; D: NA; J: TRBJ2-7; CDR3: CASSLQDSPYEQYF; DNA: TGTGCCAGTAGCCTACAGGACAGTCCCTACGAGCAGTACTTC
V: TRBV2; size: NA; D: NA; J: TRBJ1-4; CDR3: CASSEPSDSPTNEKLFF; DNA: TGTGCCAGCAGTGAACCCTCGGACAGTCCGACTAATGAAAAACTGTTTTTT
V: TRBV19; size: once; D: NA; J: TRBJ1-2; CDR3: CASSKELGFAHYGYTF; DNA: TGTGCCAGTAGTAAGGAGCTGGGTTTTGCTCACTATGGCTACACCTTC
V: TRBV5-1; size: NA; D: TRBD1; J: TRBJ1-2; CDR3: CASSLETGVGYTF; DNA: TGCGCCAGCAGCTTGGAAACAGGGGTTGGCTACACCTTC
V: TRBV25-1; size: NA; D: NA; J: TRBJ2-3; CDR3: CASSESGGTDTQYF; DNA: TGTGCCAGCAGTGAATCCGGAGGCACAGATACGCAGTATTTT
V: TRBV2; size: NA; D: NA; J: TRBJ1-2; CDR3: CASSENRQGTGYTF; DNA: TGTGCCAGCAGTGAAAATCGCCAGGGGACTGGCTACACCTTC
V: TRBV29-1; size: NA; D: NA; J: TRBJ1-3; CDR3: CSVEDLRGVRGNTIYF; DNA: TGCAGCGTTGAAGATCTTCGGGGGGTTCGAGGAAACACCATATATTTT
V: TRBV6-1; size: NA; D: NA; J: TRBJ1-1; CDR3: CASSEPRDAGMFEAFF; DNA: TGTGCCAGCAGTGAACCACGGGATGCTGGGATGTTCGAAGCTTTCTTT
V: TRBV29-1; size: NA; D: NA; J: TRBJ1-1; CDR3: CSVYSNTEAFF; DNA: TGCAGCGTTTATTCGAACACTGAAGCTTTCTTT
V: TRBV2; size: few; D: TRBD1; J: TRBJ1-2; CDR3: CASRSHRDRGRGYTF; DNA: TGTGCCAGTCGTAGCCACCGGGACAGGGGACGGGGCTACACCTTC
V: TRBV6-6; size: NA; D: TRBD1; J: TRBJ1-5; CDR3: CASSYVDRESQPQHF; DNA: TGTGCCAGCAGTTACGTCGACAGGGAAAGTCAGCCCCAGCATTTT
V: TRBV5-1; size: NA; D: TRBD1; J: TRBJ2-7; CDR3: CASSTGDYEQYF; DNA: TGCGCCAGCAGTACAGGGGACTACGAGCAGTACTTC
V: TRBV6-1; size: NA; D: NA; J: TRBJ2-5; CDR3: CASTLGTSGETQYF; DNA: TGTGCCAGCACCCTCGGGACTTCAGGAGAGACCCAGTACTTC
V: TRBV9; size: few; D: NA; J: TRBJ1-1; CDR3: CASSAQGTGTNTEAFF; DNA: TGTGCCAGCAGCGCCCAAGGAACAGGGACGAACACTGAAGCTTTCTTT
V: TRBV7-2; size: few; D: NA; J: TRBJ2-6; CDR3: CASSLLAGANVLTF; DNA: TGTGCCAGCAGCTTACTTGCTGGGGCCAACGTCCTGACTTTC
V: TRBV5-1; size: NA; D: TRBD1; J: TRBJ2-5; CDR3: CASREQGAAETQYF; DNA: TGCGCCAGCAGAGAACAGGGGGCGGCTGAGACCCAGTACTTC
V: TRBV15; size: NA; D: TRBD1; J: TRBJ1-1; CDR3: CATMDGDRGKGVEAFF; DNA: TGTGCCACCATGGATGGGGACAGGGGAAAAGGGGTCGAAGCTTTCTTT
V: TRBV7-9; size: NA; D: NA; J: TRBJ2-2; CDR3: CASSSTQAPGELFF; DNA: TGTGCCAGCAGCTCTACCCAGGCTCCCGGGGAGCTGTTTTTT
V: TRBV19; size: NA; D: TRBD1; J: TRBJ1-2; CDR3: CASSPGQGGIYGYTF; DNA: TGTGCCAGTAGTCCCGGACAGGGGGGGATTTATGGCTACACCTTC
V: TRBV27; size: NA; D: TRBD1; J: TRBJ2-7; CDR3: CASSFISSAGGLYEQYF; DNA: TGTGCCAGCAGTTTCATCTCGAGTGCAGGGGGTCTCTACGAGCAGTACTTC
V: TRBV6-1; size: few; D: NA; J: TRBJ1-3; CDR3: CASSAQGSGNTIYF; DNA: TGTGCCAGCAGTGCCCAGGGTAGTGGAAACACCATATATTTT
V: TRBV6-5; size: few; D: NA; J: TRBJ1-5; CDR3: CASSLNSNQPQHF; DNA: TGTGCCAGCAGTTTAAATAGCAATCAGCCCCAGCATTTT
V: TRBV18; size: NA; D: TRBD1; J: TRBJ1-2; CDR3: CASSPQDRENTF; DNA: TGTGCCAGCTCACCGCAGGACAGGGAGAACACCTTC
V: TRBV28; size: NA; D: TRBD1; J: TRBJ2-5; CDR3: CASSPWTGQETQYF; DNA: TGTGCCAGCAGTCCCTGGACAGGTCAAGAGACCCAGTACTTC
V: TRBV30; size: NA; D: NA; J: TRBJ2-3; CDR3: CAWSAGGHSDTQYF; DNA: TGTGCCTGGAGTGCCGGGGGGCACAGCGATACGCAGTATTTT
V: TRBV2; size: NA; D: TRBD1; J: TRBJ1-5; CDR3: CASRGRQGGGQPQHF; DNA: TGTGCCAGCAGGGGGCGACAGGGGGGGGGTCAGCCCCAGCATTTT
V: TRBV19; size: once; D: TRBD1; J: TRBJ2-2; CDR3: CASRPGGSNTGELFF; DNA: TGTGCCAGTAGGCCAGGGGGTTCGAACACCGGGGAGCTGTTTTTT